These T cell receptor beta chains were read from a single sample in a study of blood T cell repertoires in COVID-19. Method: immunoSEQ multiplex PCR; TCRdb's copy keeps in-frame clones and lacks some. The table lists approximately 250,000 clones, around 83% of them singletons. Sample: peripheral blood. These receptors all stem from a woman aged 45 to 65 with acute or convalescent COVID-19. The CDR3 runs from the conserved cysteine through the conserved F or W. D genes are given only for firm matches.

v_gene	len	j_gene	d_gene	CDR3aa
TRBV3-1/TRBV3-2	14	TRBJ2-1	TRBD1	CASSQGTGGNEQFF
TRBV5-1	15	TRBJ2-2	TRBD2	CASSRLAGNTGELFF
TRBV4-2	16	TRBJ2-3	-	CASSVMPDRFTDTQYF
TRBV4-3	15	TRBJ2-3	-	CASSRGGLRTDTQYF
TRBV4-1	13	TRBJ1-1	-	CASSQVALGEAFF
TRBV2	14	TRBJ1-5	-	CASSGIQGNQPQHF
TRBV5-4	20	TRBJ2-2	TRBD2	CASSALPGLAGPANTGELFF
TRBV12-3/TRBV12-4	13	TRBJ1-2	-	CASSFQGIDGYTF
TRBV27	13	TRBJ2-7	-	CASSLRRGSEQYF
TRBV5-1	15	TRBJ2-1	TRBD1	CASSLTGVGYNEQFF
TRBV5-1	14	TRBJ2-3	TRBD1	CASSFGQGTDTQYF
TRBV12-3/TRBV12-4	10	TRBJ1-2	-	CASFRGGYTF
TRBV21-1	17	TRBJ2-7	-	CASSKGPGGNLSYEQYF
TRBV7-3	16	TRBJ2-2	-	CASSLGGPTNTGELFF
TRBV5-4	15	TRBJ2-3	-	CASSLVTGGTDTQYF
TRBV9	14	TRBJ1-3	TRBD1	CASSRDRAGNTIYF
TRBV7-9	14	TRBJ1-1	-	CASSLVGRNTEAFF
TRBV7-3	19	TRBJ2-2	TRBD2	CASSLYGIAGGRNTGELFF
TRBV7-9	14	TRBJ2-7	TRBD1	CASSPTGGIYEQYF
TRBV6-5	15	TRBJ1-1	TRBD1	CASSNPWTGGSEAFF
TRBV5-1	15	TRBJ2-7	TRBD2	CASSSGLAGSYEQYF
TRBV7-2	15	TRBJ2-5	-	CASTPRAGAPETQYF
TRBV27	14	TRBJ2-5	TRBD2	CASSRERGTETQYF
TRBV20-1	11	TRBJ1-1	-	CSAPLETEAFF
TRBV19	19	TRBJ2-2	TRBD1	CASSISRTGGKKGSGELFF
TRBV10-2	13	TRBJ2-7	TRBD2	CASNREGLYEQYF
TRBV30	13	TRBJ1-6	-	CAWSVEGYSPLHF
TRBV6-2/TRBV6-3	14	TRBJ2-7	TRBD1	CASSKRQGLDEQYF
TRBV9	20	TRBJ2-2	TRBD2	CASSPLGTSGRAQFDGELFF
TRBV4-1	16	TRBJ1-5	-	CASSPRGEGSNQPQHF
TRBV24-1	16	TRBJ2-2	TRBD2	CATSSVSGSVGGELFF
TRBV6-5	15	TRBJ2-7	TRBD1	CASRTGTGGSYEQYF
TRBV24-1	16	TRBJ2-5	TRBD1	CATSDSGTGSIETQYF
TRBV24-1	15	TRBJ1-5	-	CATSDSGSFNQPQHF
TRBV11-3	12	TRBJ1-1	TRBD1	CASSADRGMAFF
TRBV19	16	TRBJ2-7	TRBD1	CASSMGFGTGTYEQYF
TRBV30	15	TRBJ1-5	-	CAWRADGYSNQPQHF
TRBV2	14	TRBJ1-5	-	CASTDKNSNQPQHF
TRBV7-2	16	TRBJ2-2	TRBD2	CASSVGLVRTTGELFF
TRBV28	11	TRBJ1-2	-	CASSGQRHYTF
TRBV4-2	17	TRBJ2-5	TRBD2	CASSQAGGLAGGETQYF
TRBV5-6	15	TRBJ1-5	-	CASSLWQNSNQPQHF
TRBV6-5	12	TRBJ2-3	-	CASSQIADTQYF
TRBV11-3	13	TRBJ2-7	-	CASSLDPHYEQYF
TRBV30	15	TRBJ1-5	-	CAWAQQGTSNQPQHF
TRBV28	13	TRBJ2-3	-	CASSPTNPDTQYF
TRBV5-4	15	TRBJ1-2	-	CASSLISTGVYGYTF
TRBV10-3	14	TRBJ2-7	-	CAISELQTAGEQYF
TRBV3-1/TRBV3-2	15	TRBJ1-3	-	CASSQATGTGNTIYF
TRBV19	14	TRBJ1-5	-	CASSSSNSNQPQHF
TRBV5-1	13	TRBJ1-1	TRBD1	CASSLGGTAEAFF
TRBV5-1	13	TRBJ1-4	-	CASSRSPAQKLFF
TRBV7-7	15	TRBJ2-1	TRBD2	CASSLELAAYNEQFF
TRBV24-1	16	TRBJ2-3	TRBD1	CATSLPTGGIGDTQYF